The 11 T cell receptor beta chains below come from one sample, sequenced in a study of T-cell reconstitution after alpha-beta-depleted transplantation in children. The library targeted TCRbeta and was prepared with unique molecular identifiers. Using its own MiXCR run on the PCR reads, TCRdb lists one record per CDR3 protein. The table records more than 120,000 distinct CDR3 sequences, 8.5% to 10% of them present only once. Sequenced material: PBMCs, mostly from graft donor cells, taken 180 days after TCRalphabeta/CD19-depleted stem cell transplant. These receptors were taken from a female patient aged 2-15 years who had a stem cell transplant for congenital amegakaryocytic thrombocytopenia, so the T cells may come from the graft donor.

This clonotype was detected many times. The CDR3 region has the DNA TGTGCCAGCAGCCACATAGACTTGATTTCTAGCACAGATACGCAGTATTTT. This encodes CASSHIDLISSTDTQYF. V is TRBV21-1 and J is TRBJ2-3. TRBV21-1 is a listed pseudogene. The length of the CDR3 is 17 residues.

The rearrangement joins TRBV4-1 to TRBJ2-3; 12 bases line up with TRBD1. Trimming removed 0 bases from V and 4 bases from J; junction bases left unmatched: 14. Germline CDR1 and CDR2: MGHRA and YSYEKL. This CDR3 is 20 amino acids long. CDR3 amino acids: CASSQEVGTGGYEAPDTQYF. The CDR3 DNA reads TGCGCCAGCAGCCAAGAAGTTGGGACAGGGGGCTATGAGGCCCCAGATACGCAGTATTTT.

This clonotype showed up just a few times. CDR3 DNA sequence: TGCAGTGCTAGAGAAGACAGGGGCCACTATGGCTACACCTTC. Protein product: CSAREDRGHYGYTF. The chain is built from TRBV20-1 and TRBJ1-2, with TRBD1 matching 8 bases. Germline CDR1 is DFQATT and CDR2 is SNEGSKA (reference sequence). V was clipped by 0 bases and J by 3 bases; unmatched bases: 3. The CDR3 length is 14 residues.

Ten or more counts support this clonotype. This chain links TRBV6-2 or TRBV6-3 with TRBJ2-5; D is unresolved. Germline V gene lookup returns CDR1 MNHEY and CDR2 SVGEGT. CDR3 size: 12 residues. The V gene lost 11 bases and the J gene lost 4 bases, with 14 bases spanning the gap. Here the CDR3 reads CAGRGSGETQYF. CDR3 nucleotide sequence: TGTGCCGGGCGAGGTTCCGGAGAGACCCAGTACTTC.

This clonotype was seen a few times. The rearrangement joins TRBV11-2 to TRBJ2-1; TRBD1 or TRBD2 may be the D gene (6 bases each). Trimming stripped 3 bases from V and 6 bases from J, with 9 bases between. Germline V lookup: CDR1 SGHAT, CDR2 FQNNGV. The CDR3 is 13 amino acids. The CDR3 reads CASSFGGGNEQFF. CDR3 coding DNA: TGTGCCAGCAGCTTCGGAGGGGGCAATGAGCAGTTCTTC.

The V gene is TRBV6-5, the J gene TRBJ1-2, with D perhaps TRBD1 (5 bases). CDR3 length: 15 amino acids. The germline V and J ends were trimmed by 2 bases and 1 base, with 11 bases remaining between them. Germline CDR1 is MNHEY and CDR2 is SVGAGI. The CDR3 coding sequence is TGTGCCAGCAGTTACGGGGACCGACTTAACTATGGCTACACCTTC. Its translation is CASSYGDRLNYGYTF.

The CDR3 is CASSLGWSRRETGELFF. The CDR3 DNA reads as TGTGCCAGCAGCTTAGGTTGGAGTCGGAGGGAAACCGGGGAGCTGTTTTTT. The rearrangement links TRBV13 to TRBJ2-2, with D perhaps TRBD2 (6 bases). Trimming took 0 bases from V and 5 from J, leaving 16 bases between them. The CDR3 extends over 17 amino acids. CDR1 PRHDT and CDR2 FYEKMQ come from the germline V gene (reference sequence).

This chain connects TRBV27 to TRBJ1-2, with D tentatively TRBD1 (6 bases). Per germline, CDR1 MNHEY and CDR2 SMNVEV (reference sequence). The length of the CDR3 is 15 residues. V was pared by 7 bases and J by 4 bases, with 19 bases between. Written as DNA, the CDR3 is TGTGCCAGCACCTCTTTTACTCGGGGGCGCTATGGCTACACCTTC. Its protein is CASTSFTRGRYGYTF.

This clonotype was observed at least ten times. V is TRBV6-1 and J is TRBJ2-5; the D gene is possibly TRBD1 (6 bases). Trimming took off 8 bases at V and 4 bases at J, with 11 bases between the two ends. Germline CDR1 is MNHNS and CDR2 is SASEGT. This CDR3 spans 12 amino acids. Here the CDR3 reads CASLGGLETQYF. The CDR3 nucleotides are TGTGCCAGCTTAGGGGGTCTAGAGACCCAGTACTTC.

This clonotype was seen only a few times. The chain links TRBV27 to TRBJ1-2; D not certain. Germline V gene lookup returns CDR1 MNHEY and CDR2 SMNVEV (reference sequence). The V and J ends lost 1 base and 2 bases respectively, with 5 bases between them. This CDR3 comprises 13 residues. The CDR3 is CASSLFGNYGYTF. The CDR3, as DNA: TGTGCCAGCAGTTTATTCGGGAACTATGGCTACACCTTC.

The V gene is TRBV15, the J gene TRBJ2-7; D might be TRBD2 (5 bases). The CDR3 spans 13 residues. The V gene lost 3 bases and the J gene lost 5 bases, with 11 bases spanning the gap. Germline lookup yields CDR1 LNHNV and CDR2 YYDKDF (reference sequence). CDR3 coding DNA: TGTGCCACCAGCAGTGGGCCCGGGGACGAGCAGTACTTC. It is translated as CATSSGPGDEQYF.